This T cell receptor (beta chain) was retrieved from a study of T-cell reconstitution after alpha-beta-depleted transplantation in children. Germline V CDR1 and CDR2: LNHNV, YYDKDF (reference sequence). This CDR3 spans 14 amino acids. Trimming took off 6 bases at V and 1 base at J, with 12 bases between the two ends. Unique molecular identifiers were incorporated when the TCRbeta library was constructed. One entry per CDR3 protein results from TCRdb running MiXCR on the PCR reads. The table lists more than 450,000 distinct CDR3 sequences, approximately 20% of them singletons. This TCR came from a human donor who donated a stem cell graft to a child with acute lymphoblastic leukemia. The chain links TRBV15 to TRBJ1-1; the D gene is possibly TRBD1 (6 bases). The sequencing used PBMCs from the stem cell graft donor, collected from the stem cell graft. The CDR3 nucleotides read TGTGCCACCAGATACGGACAGACGAACACTGAAGCTTTCTTT. Translated, it gives CATRYGQTNTEAFF.